Below are 17 T cell receptor beta chains sequenced from a single sample in a study of blood T cell repertoires in COVID-19. Clones were read by immunoSEQ multiplex PCR, and TCRdb kept only the in-frame ones, dropping some. The sample has about 64,000 clones; 86% are singletons. The specimen was peripheral blood. These receptors originate from a man between 50 and 59 years old with active COVID-19.

The V and J genes are TRBV5-1 and TRBJ2-2, with 9 bases aligning to TRBD1. Trimming at V came to 4 bases and at J to 4 bases, leaving 8 bases not matched to a gene. Germline-derived CDR1 and CDR2 are SGHRS and YFSETQ. This CDR3 region has 16 residues. CDR3 region: CASSPRGQGPTGELFF. The CDR3, as DNA: TGCGCCAGCAGCCCGCGGGGACAGGGACCCACCGGGGAGCTGTTTTTT.

V and J are TRBV4-2 and TRBJ2-6; TRBD1 might be the D (6 bases). Between the trimmed V and J ends, which lost 6 bases and 0 bases, there was a span of 12 bases. The CDR3 runs to 16 residues. Germline V gene data show CDR1 as LGHNA and CDR2 as YNFKEQ. The CDR3 nucleotides read TGTGCCAGCAGTTCCGAGGGGGACTCTGGGGCCAACGTCCTGACTTTC. Its protein is CASSSEGDSGANVLTF.

V gene TRBV7-8 combines with J gene TRBJ2-5; 10 nucleotides align to TRBD1. Per the germline V gene, CDR1 is SGHVS and CDR2 is FQNEAQ. With V trimmed by 5 bases and J by 7 bases, 7 bases remained unmatched. CDR3 length: 14 residues. CDR3 region: CASSTRWDRGTQYF. CDR3 DNA: TGTGCCAGCAGCACGAGGTGGGACAGGGGGACCCAGTACTTC.

In DNA, the CDR3 is TGCGCCAGCAGCATTAGCGGGGATACCTACGAGCAGTACTTC. This codes for CASSISGDTYEQYF. V is TRBV5-1 and J is TRBJ2-7; 8 bases map to TRBD2. Germline V CDR1 and CDR2: SGHRS, YFSETQ. The CDR3 sequence is 14 residues long. V trimming: 4 bases; J trimming: 2 bases; junction bases outside the gene matches: 5.

The gene calls are TRBV3-1 (or the pseudogene TRBV3-2) and TRBJ1-2, with unresolved D. CDR1 and CDR2 from the germline V gene are LGHDT and YNNKEL (reference sequence). There are 13 residues in the CDR3. V shed 4 bases and J shed 8 bases, with 14 bases lying between them. DNA for the CDR3: TGTGCCAGCAGCCCCGACGGGGTGAGGGGCTACACCTTC. Its protein product is CASSPDGVRGYTF.

V and J are TRBV10-1 and TRBJ2-4; 7 positions match TRBD1. With 4 bases clipped from V and 1 base from J, the junction kept 7 bases outside the gene matches. The CDR3 runs to 16 residues. Germline V gives CDR1 WNHNN, CDR2 SYGVQD (reference sequence). CDR3 loop: CASSGQGLRAKNIQYF. The CDR3 DNA is TGCGCCAGCAGTGGACAGGGATTAAGGGCCAAAAACATTCAGTACTTC.

For this clone: Other DNA sequences in the same sample also yield this CDR3. J is TRBJ1-5 and V is TRBV12-3 or TRBV12-4; D is uncertain. There are 13 residues in the CDR3. The V end lost 3 bases, the J end lost 3 bases, and 6 bases lay between the germline ends. DNA for the CDR3: TGTGCCAGCAGTTTGAGAGTCAATCAGCCCCAGCATTTT. Encoded protein: CASSLRVNQPQHF.

V gene TRBV2 combines with J gene TRBJ2-1, with 7 bases that match TRBD1. The CDR3 consists of 14 residues. V trimming: 5 bases; J trimming: 4 bases; junction bases outside the gene matches: 5. CDR1 and CDR2 from the germline V gene are SNHLY and FYNNEI. In DNA form, the CDR3 reads TGTGCCAGCAGTACCGGGACAGATTACAATGAGCAGTTCTTC. This sequence encodes CASSTGTDYNEQFF. Looking up the rest from reference TRBV2 and TRBJ2-1 gives the full variable domain: EPEVTQTPSHQVTQMGQEVILRCVPISNHLYFYWYRQILGQKVEFLVSFYNNEISEKSEIFDDQFSVERPDGSNFTLKIRSTKLEDSAMYFCASSTGTDYNEQFFGPGTRLTVL.

The gene calls are TRBV5-1 and TRBJ2-3, with a weak D call TRBD1 (6 bases). This CDR3 comprises 12 residues. The V gene's germline CDR1 is SGHRS and CDR2 YFSETQ. The germline V and J ends were trimmed by 5 bases and 4 bases, with 8 bases remaining between them. The CDR3 DNA sequence: TGCGCCAGCAGAGAGGGGGCAGATACGCAGTATTTT. Its protein is CASREGADTQYF. Looking up the rest from reference TRBV5-1 and TRBJ2-3 gives the full variable domain: KAGVTQTPRYLIKTRGQQVTLSCSPISGHRSVSWYQQTPGQGLQFLFEYFSETQRNKGNFPGRFSGRQFSNSRSEMNVSTLELGDSALYLCASREGADTQYFGPGTRLTVL.

The chain uses TRBV19 and TRBJ2-7; the match to TRBD2 covers 7 bases. This CDR3 comprises 13 residues. With V trimmed by 3 bases and J by 3 bases, 2 bases remained unmatched. Germline V lookup: CDR1 LNHDA, CDR2 SQIVND (reference sequence). The CDR3 sequence is CASSIGGSYEQYF. The CDR3 DNA is TGTGCCAGTAGTATTGGCGGGAGCTACGAGCAGTACTTC.

This chain links TRBV2 with TRBJ1-1; D may be TRBD1 (5 bases). Germline V gives CDR1 SNHLY, CDR2 FYNNEI. With 2 bases removed from V and 3 bases from J, the gap between germline ends came to 10 bases. This CDR3 is 14 amino acids long. The CDR3 region is CASSETLTDTEAFF. DNA of the CDR3: TGTGCCAGCAGTGAAACTCTGACAGACACTGAAGCTTTCTTT.

The V call is TRBV5-1, the J call TRBJ1-3; unclear D gene. The CDR3 is 15 residues long. With 3 bases removed from V and 0 bases from J, the gap between germline ends came to 10 bases. Per the germline V gene, CDR1 is SGHRS and CDR2 is YFSETQ. CDR3 in amino acids: CASSSSGPSGNTIYF. The CDR3 DNA reads TGCGCCAGCAGCTCCTCAGGCCCCTCTGGAAACACCATATATTTT.

This rearrangement joins TRBV3-1 (or the pseudogene TRBV3-2) to TRBJ1-1, with no clear D. The CDR3 is 14 residues long. V lost 7 bases and J lost 1, with 13 bases in between. The germline V gene encodes CDR1 LGHDT and CDR2 YNNKEL (reference sequence). This CDR3 is CASTPGLENTEAFF. The CDR3 nucleotides read TGTGCCAGCACCCCGGGGTTGGAGAACACTGAAGCTTTCTTT.

This clone was found a few times. CDR3 sequence reads: CASSDSIGEFQFF. The CDR3 nucleotides are TGTGCCAGCAGTGACTCGATCGGGGAGTTCCAGTTCTTC. This rearrangement joins TRBV6-4 to TRBJ2-1; a weak D match, TRBD2 (5 bases). V lost 0 bases and J lost 13, with 13 bases in between. Per germline, CDR1 MRHNA and CDR2 SNTAGT. This CDR3 is 13 amino acids long.

This clone appeared a single time. The CDR3 protein is CASSQDLQVNTGELFF. CDR3 bases: TGCGCCAGCAGCCAAGATTTGCAGGTGAACACCGGGGAGCTGTTTTTT. This chain joins TRBV4-3 and TRBJ2-2; no clear D gene. In germline, CDR1 is LGHNA, CDR2 YSLEER. V shed 0 bases and J shed 1 base, with 9 bases lying between them. There are 16 residues in the CDR3.

V usage is TRBV7-8 and J usage is TRBJ1-4; 12 nucleotides agree with TRBD1. Germline V gives CDR1 SGHVS, CDR2 FQNEAQ. Trimming cost V 7 bases and J 8 bases; bases outside gene matches: 5. This CDR3 has 14 amino acids. The CDR3 DNA follows: TGTGCCAGCACCGGGACAGGGGGCGGGGAAAAACTGTTTTTT. This sequence encodes CASTGTGGGEKLFF.

This clone was seen only a few times. The chain employs TRBV19 and TRBJ1-3, with D possibly TRBD1 on 5 matching bases. Germline loops: CDR1 LNHDA, CDR2 SQIVND (reference sequence). The CDR3 covers 16 residues. The germline V and J ends were trimmed by 4 bases and 2 bases, with 15 bases remaining between them. The CDR3 nucleotides are TGTGCCAGTAGTACGCTCCAGGGAGGGCCTGGAAACACCATATATTTT. Amino acids: CASSTLQGGPGNTIYF.